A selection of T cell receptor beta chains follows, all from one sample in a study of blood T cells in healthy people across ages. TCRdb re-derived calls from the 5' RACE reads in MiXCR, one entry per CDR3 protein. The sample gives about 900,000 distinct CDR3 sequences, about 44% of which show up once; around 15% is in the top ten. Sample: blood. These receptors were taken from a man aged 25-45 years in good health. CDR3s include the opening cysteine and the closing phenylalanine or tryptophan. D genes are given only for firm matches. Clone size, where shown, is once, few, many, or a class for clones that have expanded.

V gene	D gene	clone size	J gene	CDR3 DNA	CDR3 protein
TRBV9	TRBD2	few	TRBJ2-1	TGTGCCAGCAGCCTAAAGACTAGCGGAGGTGAGCAGTTCTTC	CASSLKTSGGEQFF
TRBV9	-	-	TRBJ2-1	TGTGCCAGCAGCTATGGGGCGGCGGCCAATGAGCAGTTCTTC	CASSYGAAANEQFF
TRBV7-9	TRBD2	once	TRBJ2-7	TGTGCCAGCAGCTTCGCGGGGGGGACCTACGAGCAGTACTTC	CASSFAGGTYEQYF
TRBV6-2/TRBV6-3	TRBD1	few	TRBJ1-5	TGTGCCAGCAGTTACGAGACCGGGACAGGGGGACAGCCCCAGCATTTT	CASSYETGTGGQPQHF
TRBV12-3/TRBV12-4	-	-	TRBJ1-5	TGTGCCAGCAGTCGGGAGATTGCCCGGCCCCAGCATTTT	CASSREIARPQHF
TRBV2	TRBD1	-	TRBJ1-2	TGTGCCAGCAGCCAAACAGGGGGTGTGAGCTATGGCTACACCTTC	CASSQTGGVSYGYTF
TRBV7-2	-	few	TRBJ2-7	TGTGCCAGCAGCAACCTTGCCTACGAGCAGTACTTC	CASSNLAYEQYF
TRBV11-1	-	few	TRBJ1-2	TGTGCCAGCAGCCCCCAAGACGGTTCTACTATGGGCTACACCTTC	CASSPQDGSTMGYTF
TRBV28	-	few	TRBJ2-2	TGTGCCAGCAGTTTGTTTGGCAGGGGGGCTGGGTCGTCCGGGGAGCTGTTTTTT	CASSLFGRGAGSSGELFF
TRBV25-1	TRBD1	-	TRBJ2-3	TGTGCCAGCAGTGACCGGGACAGGGTAACAGATACGCAGTATTTT	CASSDRDRVTDTQYF
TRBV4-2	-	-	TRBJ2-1	TGTGCCAGCAGCCAGACGGGTAATTACAATGAGCAGTTCTTC	CASSQTGNYNEQFF
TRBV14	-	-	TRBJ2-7	TGTGCCAGCAGCCAACGGGGGCTGCCTGGGAACGAGCAGTACTTC	CASSQRGLPGNEQYF
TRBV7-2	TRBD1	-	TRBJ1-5	TGTGCCAGCAGCGGGGACAGGGGGATCGGCAATCAGCCCCAGCATTTT	CASSGDRGIGNQPQHF
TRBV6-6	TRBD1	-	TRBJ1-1	TGTGCCAGCAGTTACTCGGACAGGGAAGGTGAAGCTTTCTTT	CASSYSDREGEAFF
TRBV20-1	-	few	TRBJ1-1	TGCAGTGCTCCAAAGGGGGGGGGTACTGAAGCTTTCTTT	CSAPKGGGTEAFF
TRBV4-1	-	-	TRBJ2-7	TGCGCCAGCAGCCAAGATCCGGGCACCCGCTCCTACGAGCAGTACTTC	CASSQDPGTRSYEQYF
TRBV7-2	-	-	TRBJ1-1	TGTGCCAGCAGCTTAGGAGGCGGGTTCATGAACACTGGAGCTTTCTTT	CASSLGGGFMNTGAFF
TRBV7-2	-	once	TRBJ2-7	TGTGCCAGCAGCCTGCCCGACCGAATAGCAGAGGAGACCCAGTGCTTC	CASSLPDRIAEETQCF
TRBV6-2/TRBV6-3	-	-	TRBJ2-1	TGTGCCAGCAGCCGTGCGGTCCCCTACAATGAGCAGTTCTTC	CASSRAVPYNEQFF
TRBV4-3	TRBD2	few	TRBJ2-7	TGCGCCAGCAGCCAAGGTGGGGGGGATCCCTACTACGAGCAGTACTTC	CASSQGGGDPYYEQYF
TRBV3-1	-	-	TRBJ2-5	TGTGCCAGCAGCGAGAGTCTAGCGCAAGAGACCCAGTACTTC	CASSESLAQETQYF
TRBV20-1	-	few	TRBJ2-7	TGCAGTGCTACCGGGCCACAATCCTACGAGCAGTACTTC	CSATGPQSYEQYF
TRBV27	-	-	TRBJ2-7	TGTGCCAGCAGTTTAACCGATGCGTACAACGAGCAGTACTTC	CASSLTDAYNEQYF
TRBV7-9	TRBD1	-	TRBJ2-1	TGTGCCAGCAGCCCTCCAGGGGGCAATGAGCAGTTCTTC	CASSPPGGNEQFF
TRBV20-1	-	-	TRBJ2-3	TGCAGTGCTACAGAAATATGGCCAAGCACAGATACGCAGTATTTT	CSATEIWPSTDTQYF
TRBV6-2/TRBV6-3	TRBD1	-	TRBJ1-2	TGTGCCAGCAGCCTGTGGACAGGGACCGGCTACACCTTC	CASSLWTGTGYTF
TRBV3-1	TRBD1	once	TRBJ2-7	TGTGCCAGCAGCCAACTCCCGATAGGACAGGGGGCGTGCGAGCAGTACTTC	CASSQLPIGQGACEQYF
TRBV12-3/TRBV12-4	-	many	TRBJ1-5	TGTGCCAGCAGTTTCGGGCAGCCCCAGCATTTT	CASSFGQPQHF
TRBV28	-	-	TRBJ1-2	TGTGCCAGCAGTCCCACCCCGGCGCCTAACTATGGCTACACCTTC	CASSPTPAPNYGYTF
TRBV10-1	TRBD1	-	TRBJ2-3	TGCGCCAGCAGACTAGACAGGGGTGCAGATACGCAGTATTTT	CASRLDRGADTQYF
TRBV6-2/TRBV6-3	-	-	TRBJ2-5	TGTGCCAGCAGTTACCTACTAATAGAGACCCAGTACTTC	CASSYLLIETQYF
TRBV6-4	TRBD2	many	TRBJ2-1	TGTGCCAGCACAGTACTAGCGGGGAAGGGCGGTGAGCAGTTCTTC	CASTVLAGKGGEQFF
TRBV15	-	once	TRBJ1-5	TGTGCCACCAGCAAAACTAGAGAAATTAGCAATCAGCCCCAGCATTTT	CATSKTREISNQPQHF
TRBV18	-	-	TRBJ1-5	TGTGCCAGCTCACCAGGGAGGGACAATCAGCCCCAGCATTTT	CASSPGRDNQPQHF
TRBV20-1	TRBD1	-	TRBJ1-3	TGCAGTGCTATAACAGGGGGCGTTCGGAACACCATATATTTT	CSAITGGVRNTIYF
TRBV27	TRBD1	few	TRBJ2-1	TGTGCCAGCAGTTCTGGACAGGTCAGGGATGAGCAGTTCTTC	CASSSGQVRDEQFF
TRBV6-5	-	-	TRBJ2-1	TGTGCCAGCAGTTATGGCAACTCCAGGAGTGAGCAGTTCTTC	CASSYGNSRSEQFF
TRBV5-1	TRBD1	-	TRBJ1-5	TGCGCCAGCAGCTTGACGGGACAGGGTCTGCAGCCCCAGCATTTT	CASSLTGQGLQPQHF
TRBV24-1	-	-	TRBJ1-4	TGTGCCACCAACGGAGACCGAACTAATGAAAAACTGTTTTTT	CATNGDRTNEKLFF
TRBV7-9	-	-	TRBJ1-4	TGTGCCAGCAGCCGGCGGGGGGCGCAAGAAAAACTGTTTTTT	CASSRRGAQEKLFF
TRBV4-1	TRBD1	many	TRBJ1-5	TGCGCCAGCAGCCGAGAGACAGGGAATAGCAATCAGCCCCAGCATTTT	CASSRETGNSNQPQHF
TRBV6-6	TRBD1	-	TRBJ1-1	TGTGCCAGCAGTCCCTCGGGACAGGGGAACACTGAAGCTTTCTTT	CASSPSGQGNTEAFF